This T cell receptor beta chain was sequenced for a study of PD-L1 blockade in urothelial cancer. Specified time point: pretreatment peripheral blood. Method: immunoSEQ multiplex PCR; TCRdb's copy keeps in-frame clones and lacks some. The sample lists 45,000 to 70,000 clones; 85% to 90% were seen once. This sample comprised PBMCs, obtained around atezolizumab (anti-PD-L1) treatment. The sequence was obtained from a man in his 70s with urothelial cancer.

In DNA form, the CDR3 reads TGTGCCAGCAGTCGACAGGGGGCTGGCACCGGGGAGCTGTTTTTT. Its protein is CASSRQGAGTGELFF. This chain connects TRBV28 to TRBJ2-2; 10 nucleotides match TRBD1. Germline values: CDR1 MDHEN, CDR2 SYDVKM. The CDR3 has 15 amino acids. The V and J ends lost 5 bases and 4 bases, in that order; junction bases with no gene match: 4.